The 5 T cell receptor beta chains presented below share a single source sample, sequenced in a study of CD4 and CD8 cells across lung adenocarcinoma regions. MiXCR, applied by TCRdb to the PCR reads, yields one record per CDR3 protein. The sample has 12,000 or so distinct CDR3 sequences, 53% seen once; the top ten hold about a third. The sequenced sample consisted of CD8+ T cells from the center of a lung tumor. These receptors were taken from a female donor with lung adenocarcinoma. The CD4 and CD8 labels of this study may be unreliable.

Concerning this clonotype itself: The germline gene is not matched at one end of the junction; a read error may be the cause. The V and J genes are TRBV10-3 and TRBJ2-3; 8 bases fit TRBD2. This CDR3 has 15 residues. Germline V gene sequence: CDR1 ENHRY, CDR2 SYGVKD. CDR3 in DNA: TGTTCCGCGGGGCCCGGGGGGGGGGGCCAAGATACGCAGTATTTC. This gives the protein CSAGPGGGGQDTQYF.

The gene calls are TRBV18 and TRBJ1-4, with 8 positions matching TRBD1. V lost 5 bases to trimming and J lost 4 bases; unmatched junction nucleotides: 9. The germline V gene has CDR1 KGHSH and CDR2 LQKENI. The CDR3 runs to 16 residues. The chain's CDR3 is CASSAIGQGINEKLFF. The CDR3 nucleotides read TGTGCCAGCTCAGCTATTGGACAGGGAATTAATGAAAAACTGTTTTTT.

In this sample, this clonotype turned up many times. The V gene is TRBV6-1, the J gene TRBJ2-4, with 14 bases lining up with TRBD2. Germline CDR1 MNHNS, CDR2 SASEGT. The CDR3 runs to 18 residues. The J segment lost 0 bases and the V segment lost 7 bases, leaving 8 bases of the junction unmatched. The chain's CDR3 is CASILTSGGEVAKNIQYF. The DNA for the CDR3 is TGTGCCAGCATCCTGACTAGCGGGGGGGAGGTAGCCAAAAACATTCAGTACTTC.

This clonotype was picked up one time. Because the CDR3's place on the DNA is in doubt, the DNA is left out and the CDR3 is given as listed by TCRdb. V is TRBV6-1 and J is TRBJ2-2. Germline CDR1 is MNHNS and CDR2 is SASEGT. The CDR3 is 14 residues long, counting both termini. This chain's CDR3 is CASSQAVGAGALYF.

This clonotype was observed a handful of times. This chain joins TRBV27 and TRBJ2-2, with D possibly TRBD1 on 6 matching bases. The V gene lost 2 bases and the J gene lost 9 bases, with 10 bases spanning the gap. The CDR3 is made up of 13 amino acids. Looked up from germline, CDR1 is MNHEY and CDR2 is SMNVEV (reference sequence). As DNA, the CDR3 is TGTGCCAGCAGTTTACCAGGGGAAAGGGAGCTGTTTTTT. As protein: CASSLPGERELFF.